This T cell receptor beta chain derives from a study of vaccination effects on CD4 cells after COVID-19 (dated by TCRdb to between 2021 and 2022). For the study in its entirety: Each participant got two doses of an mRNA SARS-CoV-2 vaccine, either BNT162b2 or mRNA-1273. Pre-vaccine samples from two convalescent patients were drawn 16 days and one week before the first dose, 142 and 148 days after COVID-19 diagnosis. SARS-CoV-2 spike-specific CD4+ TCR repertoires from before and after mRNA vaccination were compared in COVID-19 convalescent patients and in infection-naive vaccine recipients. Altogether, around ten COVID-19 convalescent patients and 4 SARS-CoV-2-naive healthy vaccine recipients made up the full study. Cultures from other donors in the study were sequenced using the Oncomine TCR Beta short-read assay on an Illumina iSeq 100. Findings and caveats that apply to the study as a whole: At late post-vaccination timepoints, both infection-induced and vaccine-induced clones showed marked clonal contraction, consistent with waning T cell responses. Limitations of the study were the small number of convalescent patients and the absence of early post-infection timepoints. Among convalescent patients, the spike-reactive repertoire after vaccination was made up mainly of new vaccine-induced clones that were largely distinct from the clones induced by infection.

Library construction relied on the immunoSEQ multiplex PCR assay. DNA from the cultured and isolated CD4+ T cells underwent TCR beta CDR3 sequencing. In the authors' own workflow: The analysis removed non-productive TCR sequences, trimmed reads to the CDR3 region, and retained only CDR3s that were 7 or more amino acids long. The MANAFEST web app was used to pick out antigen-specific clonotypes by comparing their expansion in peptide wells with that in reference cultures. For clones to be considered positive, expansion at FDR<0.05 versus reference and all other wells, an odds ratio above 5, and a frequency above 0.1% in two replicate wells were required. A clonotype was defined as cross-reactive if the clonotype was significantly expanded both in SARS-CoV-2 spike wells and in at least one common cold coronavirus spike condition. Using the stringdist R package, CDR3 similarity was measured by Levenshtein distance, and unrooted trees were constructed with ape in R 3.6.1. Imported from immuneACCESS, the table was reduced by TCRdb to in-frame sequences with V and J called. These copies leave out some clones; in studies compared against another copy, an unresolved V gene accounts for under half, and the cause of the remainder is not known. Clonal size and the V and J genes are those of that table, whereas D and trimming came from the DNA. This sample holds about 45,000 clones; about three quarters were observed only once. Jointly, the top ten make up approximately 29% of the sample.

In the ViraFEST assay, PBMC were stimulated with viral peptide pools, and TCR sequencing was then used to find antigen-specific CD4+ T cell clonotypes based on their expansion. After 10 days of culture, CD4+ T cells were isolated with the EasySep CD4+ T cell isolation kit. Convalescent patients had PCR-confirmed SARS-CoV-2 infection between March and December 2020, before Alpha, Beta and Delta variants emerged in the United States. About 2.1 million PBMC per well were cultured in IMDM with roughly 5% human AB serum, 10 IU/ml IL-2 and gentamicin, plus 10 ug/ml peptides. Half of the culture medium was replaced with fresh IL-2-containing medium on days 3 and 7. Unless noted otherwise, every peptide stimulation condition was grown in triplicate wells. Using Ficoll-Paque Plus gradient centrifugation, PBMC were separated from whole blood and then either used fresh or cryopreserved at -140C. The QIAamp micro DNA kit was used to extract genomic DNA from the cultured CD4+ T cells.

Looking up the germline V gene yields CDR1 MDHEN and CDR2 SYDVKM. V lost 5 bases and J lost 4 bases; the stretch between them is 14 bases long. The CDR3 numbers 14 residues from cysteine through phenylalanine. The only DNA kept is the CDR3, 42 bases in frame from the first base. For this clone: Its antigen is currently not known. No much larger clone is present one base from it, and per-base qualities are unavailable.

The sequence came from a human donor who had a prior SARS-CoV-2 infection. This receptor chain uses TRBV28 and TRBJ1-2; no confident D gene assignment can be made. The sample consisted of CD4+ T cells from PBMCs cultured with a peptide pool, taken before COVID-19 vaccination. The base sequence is TGTGCCAGCAGTCCCTTCGGCAGATCCTATGGCTACACCTTC. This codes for CASSPFGRSYGYTF.